These T cell receptor beta chains were read from a single sample in a study of cytomegalovirus exposure and HLA in healthy donors. Sequenced by immunoSEQ multiplex PCR; TCRdb stores in-frame clones only, minus some. The repertoire has under 45,000 clones, approximately 75% of them found once; the top ten carry roughly 1.5%. Sequencing was performed on PBMCs. All receptors derive from a man aged 25 to 40 in good health and CMV-seronegative. Both conserved end residues are part of each CDR3. D genes are given only for firm matches. The size field is filled for only some rows; it gives once, few, many or a size class.

CDR3nt: TGTGCCAGCAGTCCTAACAGGGACGGCTACACCTTC
CDR3aa: CASSPNRDGYTF
d_gene: NA
abundance: few
v_gene: TRBV6-1
j_gene: TRBJ1-2

CDR3nt: TGTGCCAGCATACTACTGGCTGGAGCTAACTATGGCTACACCTTC
CDR3aa: CASILLAGANYGYTF
d_gene: NA
abundance: NA
v_gene: TRBV13
j_gene: TRBJ1-2

CDR3nt: TGTGCCAGCTCACCAACCGACAGGGGATCTTCACCCCTCCACTTT
CDR3aa: CASSPTDRGSSPLHF
d_gene: TRBD1
abundance: NA
v_gene: TRBV18
j_gene: TRBJ1-6

CDR3nt: TGTGCCAGCAGCGTATCGAGCTACGAGCAGTACTTC
CDR3aa: CASSVSSYEQYF
d_gene: NA
abundance: few
v_gene: TRBV7-2
j_gene: TRBJ2-7

CDR3nt: TGTGCCAGCAAGGGTTTAGGACAGACCGAAAAACTGTTTTTT
CDR3aa: CASKGLGQTEKLFF
d_gene: NA
abundance: NA
v_gene: TRBV27
j_gene: TRBJ1-4

CDR3nt: TGCACCACCAGGGTTTTCAATGAGCAGTTCTTC
CDR3aa: CTTRVFNEQFF
d_gene: NA
abundance: NA
v_gene: TRBV29-1
j_gene: TRBJ2-1

CDR3nt: TGTTCCAGCAGCTCCAATACAGGGTCGGCCTATAATTCACCCCTCCACTTT
CDR3aa: CSSSSNTGSAYNSPLHF
d_gene: NA
abundance: NA
v_gene: TRBV7-9
j_gene: TRBJ1-6

CDR3nt: TGTGCCATCAGTGAGTCAACTAGACGGTACGAGCAGTACTTC
CDR3aa: CAISESTRRYEQYF
d_gene: NA
abundance: NA
v_gene: TRBV10-3
j_gene: TRBJ2-7

CDR3nt: TGTGCCAGCAGTTTACCCGACGGAGCCTACGAGCAGTACTTC
CDR3aa: CASSLPDGAYEQYF
d_gene: NA
abundance: NA
v_gene: TRBV28
j_gene: TRBJ2-7

CDR3nt: TGTGCCAGCAGCTTCCGGGGACAAACCTACAATGAGCAGTTCTTC
CDR3aa: CASSFRGQTYNEQFF
d_gene: NA
abundance: NA
v_gene: TRBV7-2
j_gene: TRBJ2-1

CDR3nt: TGTGCCAGCAGCTTGGGGCAAGATCAAGAGACCCAGTACTTC
CDR3aa: CASSLGQDQETQYF
d_gene: NA
abundance: NA
v_gene: TRBV5-4
j_gene: TRBJ2-5

CDR3nt: TGTGCCTGGAGTAGACAGGGCACAGATACGCAGTATTTT
CDR3aa: CAWSRQGTDTQYF
d_gene: NA
abundance: NA
v_gene: TRBV30
j_gene: TRBJ2-3

CDR3nt: TGTGCCAGCAGCCGGACAGGTAGCAATCAGCCCCAGCATTTT
CDR3aa: CASSRTGSNQPQHF
d_gene: TRBD1
abundance: NA
v_gene: TRBV5-4
j_gene: TRBJ1-5

CDR3nt: TGTGCCAGCAGCCCGGCTTGGGGACAGGGCTACAATGAGCAGTTCTTC
CDR3aa: CASSPAWGQGYNEQFF
d_gene: TRBD1
abundance: NA
v_gene: TRBV7-9
j_gene: TRBJ2-1

CDR3nt: TGTGCCAGCAGCCACGTCCTAGCGGGAGGTGGTGATACGCAGTATTTT
CDR3aa: CASSHVLAGGGDTQYF
d_gene: TRBD2
abundance: NA
v_gene: TRBV14
j_gene: TRBJ2-3

CDR3nt: TGTGCCAGTAGTAACGTCGGGGGGCGGTTGAATGAGCAGTTCTTC
CDR3aa: CASSNVGGRLNEQFF
d_gene: NA
abundance: NA
v_gene: TRBV19
j_gene: TRBJ2-1

CDR3nt: TGTGCCAGCAGTCCCCAATGGGGGCGAAAAAGAATACCTAACTATGGCTACACCTTC
CDR3aa: CASSPQWGRKRIPNYGYTF
d_gene: NA
abundance: NA
v_gene: TRBV28
j_gene: TRBJ1-2

CDR3nt: TGTGCCAGCAGCTTAGCGGTGGGGACAGGCACCCTTTATGGCTACACCTTC
CDR3aa: CASSLAVGTGTLYGYTF
d_gene: TRBD1
abundance: NA
v_gene: TRBV7-8
j_gene: TRBJ1-2

CDR3nt: TGCGCCAGCAGCCCGCGGACTAGCGGGGGAGTCGGCGAGCAGTACTTC
CDR3aa: CASSPRTSGGVGEQYF
d_gene: TRBD2
abundance: NA
v_gene: TRBV5-1
j_gene: TRBJ2-7

CDR3nt: TGTGCGGTCTCGCGGGCTCCGAACACTGAAGCTTTCTTT
CDR3aa: CAVSRAPNTEAFF
d_gene: NA
abundance: NA
v_gene: TRBV15
j_gene: TRBJ1-1

CDR3nt: TGCGCCAGTTTTACGAGCTCCTACAATGAGCAGTTCTTC
CDR3aa: CASFTSSYNEQFF
d_gene: NA
abundance: NA
v_gene: TRBV10-2
j_gene: TRBJ2-1

CDR3nt: TGTGCCTGGTCCACAGGAAAAGTCCAGCATTTT
CDR3aa: CAWSTGKVQHF
d_gene: NA
abundance: NA
v_gene: TRBV30
j_gene: TRBJ1-5

CDR3nt: TGTGCCAGTAGTATAGATGCCGGGACTAGCGGTTACGAGCAGTACTTC
CDR3aa: CASSIDAGTSGYEQYF
d_gene: TRBD2
abundance: NA
v_gene: TRBV19
j_gene: TRBJ2-7

CDR3nt: TGTGCCAGCAGCTCAACCGGGACAGGGAATGGCGAGCAGTACTTC
CDR3aa: CASSSTGTGNGEQYF
d_gene: TRBD1
abundance: NA
v_gene: TRBV5-4
j_gene: TRBJ2-7

CDR3nt: TGTGCCAGCTCACTACAGGATAATGAGCAGTTCTTC
CDR3aa: CASSLQDNEQFF
d_gene: NA
abundance: NA
v_gene: TRBV18
j_gene: TRBJ2-1

CDR3nt: TGTGCCAGCAGGCGGGACAGGAACACCGGGGAGCTGTTTTTT
CDR3aa: CASRRDRNTGELFF
d_gene: NA
abundance: NA
v_gene: TRBV28
j_gene: TRBJ2-2

CDR3nt: TGTGCCAGCGCGTGGGGGGAAAGGAATGAGCAGTTCTTC
CDR3aa: CASAWGERNEQFF
d_gene: NA
abundance: NA
v_gene: TRBV9
j_gene: TRBJ2-1

CDR3nt: TGTGCCAGCAGTGGACAGGGCTTGGGGTCTTCACCCCTCCACTTT
CDR3aa: CASSGQGLGSSPLHF
d_gene: TRBD1
abundance: NA
v_gene: TRBV6-1
j_gene: TRBJ1-6

CDR3nt: TGCGCCAGCAGCCAACCGACAGATACCAAAAACATTCAGTACTTC
CDR3aa: CASSQPTDTKNIQYF
d_gene: NA
abundance: NA
v_gene: TRBV4-1
j_gene: TRBJ2-4

CDR3nt: TGCAGCGTTGAAGTGACTAGCGGGAGTTACGAGCAGTACTTC
CDR3aa: CSVEVTSGSYEQYF
d_gene: TRBD2
abundance: NA
v_gene: TRBV29-1
j_gene: TRBJ2-7

CDR3nt: TGTGCCAGCAGCCCCTCGGACAGGCTTGCCGGGGGCTACACCTTC
CDR3aa: CASSPSDRLAGGYTF
d_gene: TRBD1
abundance: NA
v_gene: TRBV25-1
j_gene: TRBJ1-2

CDR3nt: TGTGCCAGCAGCCCGGGCCTAGCGGGGGGGGTGACCCAGTACTTC
CDR3aa: CASSPGLAGGVTQYF
d_gene: TRBD2
abundance: once
v_gene: TRBV7-6
j_gene: TRBJ2-5

CDR3nt: TGCGCCAGCAGCCGCGTCGCGGGACTAGCGGGACCAGATACGCAGTATTTT
CDR3aa: CASSRVAGLAGPDTQYF
d_gene: TRBD2
abundance: few
v_gene: TRBV5-1
j_gene: TRBJ2-3

CDR3nt: TGTGCCAGCAGTGAGGAAGAGGAGTATAGCAATCAGCCCCAGCATTTT
CDR3aa: CASSEEEEYSNQPQHF
d_gene: NA
abundance: NA
v_gene: TRBV6-4
j_gene: TRBJ1-5

CDR3nt: TGTGCCAGCAGTCCTAGTGTGGGGGCGGGAGACACTGAAGCTTTCTTT
CDR3aa: CASSPSVGAGDTEAFF
d_gene: NA
abundance: NA
v_gene: TRBV5-5
j_gene: TRBJ1-1

CDR3nt: TGTGCCAGCAGACCCGGACTTGCAAGTTACGAGCGGCAGTACTTC
CDR3aa: CASRPGLASYERQYF
d_gene: NA
abundance: once
v_gene: TRBV7-2
j_gene: TRBJ2-7

CDR3nt: TGTGCCAGCAGCTGGACTAGCGGTTACGAGCAGTACTTC
CDR3aa: CASSWTSGYEQYF
d_gene: TRBD2
abundance: NA
v_gene: TRBV7-8
j_gene: TRBJ2-7

CDR3nt: TGTGCCAGCTCACGGGGACAGGCCGGGACCTATGGCTACACCTTC
CDR3aa: CASSRGQAGTYGYTF
d_gene: TRBD1
abundance: once
v_gene: TRBV18
j_gene: TRBJ1-2

CDR3nt: TGCGCCAGCAGCCCCGCTCATAATAGTTTTTTCTCTGGAAACACCATATATTTT
CDR3aa: CASSPAHNSFFSGNTIYF
d_gene: NA
abundance: NA
v_gene: TRBV4-3
j_gene: TRBJ1-3

CDR3nt: TGTGCCAGCAGCTACGGGAACCTGAACACTGAAGCTTTCTTT
CDR3aa: CASSYGNLNTEAFF
d_gene: NA
abundance: NA
v_gene: TRBV7-9
j_gene: TRBJ1-1

CDR3nt: TGTGCCACCAGCCGTTTCCAGTGGCGAAGGGCAGGGGTTCGGAATGAGCAGTTCTTC
CDR3aa: CATSRFQWRRAGVRNEQFF
d_gene: NA
abundance: NA
v_gene: TRBV15
j_gene: TRBJ2-1

CDR3nt: TGTGCCAGCAGCTTAGCGGGGGGGCCATCGCTCACGCAGTATTTT
CDR3aa: CASSLAGGPSLTQYF
d_gene: NA
abundance: NA
v_gene: TRBV7-2
j_gene: TRBJ2-3

CDR3nt: TGCGCCAGCAGCCAAGAAGCGGGCTCTGGGGCCAACGTCCTGACTTTC
CDR3aa: CASSQEAGSGANVLTF
d_gene: NA
abundance: NA
v_gene: TRBV4-3
j_gene: TRBJ2-6

CDR3nt: TGTGCCAGCAGCAAACTCAGGGACTCGGAGACCCAGTACTTC
CDR3aa: CASSKLRDSETQYF
d_gene: NA
abundance: NA
v_gene: TRBV13
j_gene: TRBJ2-5

CDR3nt: TGTGCCAGCAGCGTAGTACCCATTAGCGGGATAGGCTACAATGAGCAGTTCTTC
CDR3aa: CASSVVPISGIGYNEQFF
d_gene: TRBD2
abundance: NA
v_gene: TRBV9
j_gene: TRBJ2-1

CDR3nt: TGTGCCATCGGCTTGTCAGATACGCAGTATTTT
CDR3aa: CAIGLSDTQYF
d_gene: NA
abundance: NA
v_gene: TRBV10-3
j_gene: TRBJ2-3

CDR3nt: TGTGCCAGCAGGTGGACAGGGACGTACGAGCAGTACTTC
CDR3aa: CASRWTGTYEQYF
d_gene: TRBD1
abundance: NA
v_gene: TRBV5-6
j_gene: TRBJ2-7

CDR3nt: TGCGCCAGCAGCTTGGCCGACAGGATGAACACTGAAGCTTTCTTT
CDR3aa: CASSLADRMNTEAFF
d_gene: NA
abundance: NA
v_gene: TRBV5-1
j_gene: TRBJ1-1

CDR3nt: TGCGCCAGCAGTGAGGGGGGACGGACTAGCGGGAGCTACGAGCAGTACTTC
CDR3aa: CASSEGGRTSGSYEQYF
d_gene: TRBD2
abundance: once
v_gene: TRBV10-2
j_gene: TRBJ2-7

CDR3nt: TGTGCCAGCAGCTTACAGATATACAATGAGCAGTTCTTC
CDR3aa: CASSLQIYNEQFF
d_gene: NA
abundance: NA
v_gene: TRBV11-3
j_gene: TRBJ2-1

CDR3nt: TGCGCCAGCAGCTCGGGAGAGACCCAGTACTTC
CDR3aa: CASSSGETQYF
d_gene: NA
abundance: NA
v_gene: TRBV5-1
j_gene: TRBJ2-5

CDR3nt: TGTGCCAGCAGCTTAGACCTAGCGGGGAATACGCAGTATTTT
CDR3aa: CASSLDLAGNTQYF
d_gene: TRBD2
abundance: NA
v_gene: TRBV7-2
j_gene: TRBJ2-3

CDR3nt: TGTGCCAGCAGCTTAGGGACAGGGGGATCAAGCTCCTACGAGCAGTACTTC
CDR3aa: CASSLGTGGSSSYEQYF
d_gene: TRBD1
abundance: NA
v_gene: TRBV7-8
j_gene: TRBJ2-7

CDR3nt: TGTGCCAGCAGACTGGGACTCAGGGTGGGAGAAGCTTTCTTT
CDR3aa: CASRLGLRVGEAFF
d_gene: NA
abundance: NA
v_gene: TRBV6-5
j_gene: TRBJ1-1

CDR3nt: TGTGCCAGCAGCGCACAGGGAAGTACCTACGAGCAGTACTTC
CDR3aa: CASSAQGSTYEQYF
d_gene: NA
abundance: NA
v_gene: TRBV11-2
j_gene: TRBJ2-7

CDR3nt: TGTGCCAGTATTCGGACAGGGACGAGCTATGGCTACACCTTC
CDR3aa: CASIRTGTSYGYTF
d_gene: TRBD1
abundance: NA
v_gene: TRBV19
j_gene: TRBJ1-2

CDR3nt: TGTGCCAGCAGTTCCCACAGGGTCGGAAACTATGGCTACACCTTC
CDR3aa: CASSSHRVGNYGYTF
d_gene: NA
abundance: NA
v_gene: TRBV6-5
j_gene: TRBJ1-2

CDR3nt: TGTGCCAGCACCCCAGACGTGGGGGGAAACATTCAGTACTTC
CDR3aa: CASTPDVGGNIQYF
d_gene: NA
abundance: NA
v_gene: TRBV5-4
j_gene: TRBJ2-4

CDR3nt: TGTGCCAGCAGCTGGACACAGGGGCGTTTCACTGAAGCTTTCTTT
CDR3aa: CASSWTQGRFTEAFF
d_gene: TRBD1
abundance: few
v_gene: TRBV5-4
j_gene: TRBJ1-1

CDR3nt: TGTGCCAGCAGTGGCCGGGACTGGCCTGCCGAGACCCAGTACTTC
CDR3aa: CASSGRDWPAETQYF
d_gene: NA
abundance: NA
v_gene: TRBV27
j_gene: TRBJ2-5